Shown below are 14 T cell receptor beta chains from a single sample sequenced in a study of cytomegalovirus exposure and HLA in healthy donors. With 60 Vbeta and 13 Jbeta primers, the PCR was carried out. Produced via immunoSEQ multiplex PCR; TCRdb's table is partial and in-frame only. The table lists around 88,000 clones. The specimen sequenced was PBMCs. The receptors stem from a girl aged 5-17 years in good health and CMV-seropositive.

The rearrangement uses TRBV9 and TRBJ2-3; 11 bases align to TRBD2. Looked up from germline, CDR1 is SGDLS and CDR2 is YYNGEE. The J segment lost 2 bases and the V segment lost 3 bases, leaving 2 bases of the junction unmatched. This CDR3 is built from 15 residues. CDR3 loop: CASSASGGFTDTQYF. The CDR3 DNA follows: TGTGCCAGCAGCGCTAGCGGGGGGTTCACAGATACGCAGTATTTT.

This chain joins TRBV5-1 and TRBJ2-7, with 8 bases lining up with TRBD1. CDR3 size: 15 residues. Looked up from germline, CDR1 is SGHRS and CDR2 is YFSETQ. V shed 4 bases and J 2 bases; nucleotides not matched to a gene: 8. The CDR3 DNA is TGCGCCAGCAGCACAGGACAGGGTGATGCCTACGAGCAGTACTTC. It yields the protein CASSTGQGDAYEQYF.

The chain carries TRBV6-1 and TRBJ1-2, with 7 bases matching TRBD1. Germline V CDR1 and CDR2: MNHNS, SASEGT. The length of the CDR3 is 14 residues. With V trimmed by 10 bases and J by 5 bases, 13 bases remained unmatched. CDR3 sequence (DNA): TGTGCCACCGTAGGGGGACAGTCCGGATATGGCTACACCTTC. Translating gives CATVGGQSGYGYTF.

This rearrangement joins TRBV11-1 to TRBJ2-7; 10 nucleotides align to TRBD2. Trimming at V came to 5 bases and at J to 3 bases, leaving 4 bases not matched to a gene. Per the germline V gene, CDR1 is SGHAT and CDR2 is FQDESV (reference sequence). This CDR3 region has 14 residues. Here the CDR3 DNA reads TGTGCCAGCAGCCTTAGCGGGGGGCGCTACGAGCAGTACTTC. Protein sequence: CASSLSGGRYEQYF.

V gene TRBV7-7 combines with J gene TRBJ2-7; the match to TRBD1 covers 9 bases. The CDR3 is 14 amino acids. The germline V gene encodes CDR1 SSHAT and CDR2 FNYEAQ (reference sequence). The CDR3 here is CASSPGDRVYEQYV. CDR3 in DNA: TGTGCTAGCAGCCCGGGGGACAGGGTGTACGAGCAGTACGTC.

This rearrangement joins TRBV15 to TRBJ1-6, with D possibly being TRBD1 (6 bases). The CDR3 is 17 amino acids. Between the trimmed V and J ends, which lost 0 bases and 8 bases, there was a span of 17 bases. CDR1 LNHNV and CDR2 YYDKDF come from the germline V gene (reference sequence). For the CDR3, the DNA is TGTGCCACCAGCAGAGATTCGATGGGGGGGCCCCATTCACCCCTCCACTTT. Its protein is CATSRDSMGGPHSPLHF.

The genes are TRBV5-1 and TRBJ1-2; D is perhaps TRBD1 (6 bases). V gave up 5 bases and J gave up 3 bases, with 14 bases separating them. The germline CDR1 and CDR2 sequences are SGHRS and YFSETQ. The CDR3 sequence is 14 residues long. The CDR3 sequence: CASSMDSRDYGYTF. In DNA form, the CDR3 reads TGCGCCAGCAGTATGGACAGTAGAGACTATGGCTACACCTTC.

CDR3 loop: CASSLTSGVGNEQFF. The CDR3 DNA sequence: TGCGCCAGCAGTCTTACTAGCGGGGTTGGTAATGAGCAGTTCTTC. The chain is built from TRBV4-1 and TRBJ2-1; 10 bases align to TRBD2. V gave up 6 bases and J gave up 7 bases; unmatched junction bases: 9. The germline gives CDR1 MGHRA, CDR2 YSYEKL. CDR3 length equals 15 residues.

The chain joins TRBV11-2 to TRBJ1-2, with TRBD1 matching 7 bases. V shed 4 bases, J shed 0 bases, and the junction held 17 bases outside the gene matches. This CDR3 comprises 19 residues. The germline V gene has CDR1 SGHAT and CDR2 FQNNGV. In DNA, the CDR3 is TGTGCCAGCAGCTCGATGCCGGGACAGACCTGGGAAGCTAACTATGGCTACACCTTC. Amino acid sequence: CASSSMPGQTWEANYGYTF. The complete variable domain, with remaining parts taken from reference TRBV11-2 and TRBJ1-2, reads EAGVAQSPRYKIIEKRQSVAFWCNPISGHATLYWYQQILGQGPKLLIQFQNNGVVDDSQLPKDRFSAERLKGVDSTLKIQPAKLEDSAVYLCASSSMPGQTWEANYGYTFGSGTRLTVV.

The chain employs TRBV7-2 and TRBJ2-2; 9 bases map to TRBD1. This CDR3 contains 16 residues. Germline lookup yields CDR1 SGHTA and CDR2 FQGNSA. The V gene end was trimmed by 4 bases and the J gene end by 3 bases; junction bases not matched to a gene: 6. For the CDR3, the DNA is TGTGCCAGCAGCTCCTCAAGACAGGGGGACACCGGGGAGCTGTTTTTT. Protein sequence: CASSSSRQGDTGELFF.

The chain joins TRBV14 to TRBJ2-7, with D tentatively TRBD2 (5 bases). CDR1 SGHDN and CDR2 FVKESK come from the germline V gene. The CDR3 is made up of 16 amino acids. V lost 5 bases to trimming and J lost 2 bases, with 19 bases between them. The CDR3 protein is CASSARRAMGPYEQYF. The CDR3, as DNA: TGTGCCAGCAGCGCCCGGCGGGCGATGGGTCCCTACGAGCAGTACTTC.

The V and J genes are TRBV29-1 and TRBJ2-1, with TRBD2 identical over 10 bases. The germline gives CDR1 SQVTM, CDR2 ANQGSEA. This CDR3 has 14 residues. J lost 9 bases, V lost 6 bases, and 11 bases had no gene match. CDR3 amino acids: CSVRSGTSDAEQFF. The CDR3 DNA reads as TGCAGCGTCCGATCCGGGACTAGCGACGCTGAGCAGTTCTTC.

The chain couples TRBV19 to TRBJ1-6; no firm D call. The germline V gene encodes CDR1 LNHDA and CDR2 SQIVND (reference sequence). The CDR3 consists of 16 residues. V gave up 6 bases and J gave up 3 bases, with 15 bases separating them. The CDR3 region has the DNA TGTGCCAGTAGAAAGGGCCCCGAGGGCTATAATTCACCCCTCCACTTT. It encodes CASRKGPEGYNSPLHF.

The gene calls are TRBV4-1 and TRBJ1-2, with 8 positions matching TRBD1. The CDR3 is 15 amino acids. V trimming: 0 bases; J trimming: 5 bases; junction bases outside the gene matches: 5. The germline CDR1 and CDR2 sequences are MGHRA and YSYEKL. The CDR3 DNA reads as TGCGCCAGCAGCCAAGAACGGACAGGGTCGTATGGCTACACCTTC. It codes for CASSQERTGSYGYTF.